This T cell receptor (beta chain) was documented in a study of OX40 agonist ivuxolimab in advanced cancers. V lost 4 bases, J lost 0 bases, and 13 bases lay in between. The V gene's germline CDR1 is GTSNPN and CDR2 SVGIG (reference sequence). The CDR3 runs 15 residues. Sequencing used immunoSEQ multiplex PCR; TCRdb keeps in-frame clones, though not all of them. This sample yields under 90,000 clones, of which more than 70% are seen a single time; roughly 2.2% belongs to the top ten. Source: CD4+ or CD8+ T cells sorted from blood, taken in a trial of the OX40 agonist ivuxolimab. The TCR was taken from an adult with an advanced solid tumor such as melanoma, head and neck, liver or kidney cancer. This chain connects TRBV30 to TRBJ2-1; D remains unclear. Written as DNA, the CDR3 is TGTGCCTGGAAGCGTCACGCCAGCTCCTACAATGAGCAGTTCTTC. Encoded protein: CAWKRHASSYNEQFF.